Below are 30 T cell receptor beta chains sequenced from a single sample in a study of blood T cells in healthy people across ages. Sample-barcoded 5' priming and a J-beta primer mix drove a second PCR of roughly 6 to 12 cycles. TCRdb re-derived calls from the 5' RACE reads in MiXCR, one entry per CDR3 protein. This table has 700,000 or so distinct CDR3 sequences, 22% appearing once. Sequencing was done on a sample of blood. Receptor source: a man between 65 and 79 years old in good health.

The V call is TRBV6-1, the J call TRBJ2-1; TRBD1 aligns across 8 bases. Judging by the DNA end, TRBJ2-7 fits better; the J call may be wrong. Germline CDR1 MNHNS, CDR2 SASEGT. The CDR3 contains 15 residues. The CDR3 DNA sequence: TGTGCCAGCAGTTTCTTCAGACAGGGGTTCAACGAGCAGTACTTC. This codes for CASSFFRQGFNEQYF.

The rearrangement uses TRBV6-4 and TRBJ2-5; D uncertain. The CDR3 covers 15 residues. Germline-derived CDR1 and CDR2 are MRHNA and SNTAGT. Trimming took off 7 bases at V and 1 base at J, with 16 bases between the two ends. Here the CDR3 DNA reads TGTGCCAGCATGGGTCTCTCTGGCGGCCAAGAGACCCAGTACTTC. Amino acid sequence: CASMGLSGGQETQYF.

There are a few counts of this clonotype. This chain connects TRBV12-3 or TRBV12-4 to TRBJ2-3, with TRBD1 matching over 7 bases. The CDR3 consists of 14 residues. J lost 5 bases, V lost 5 bases, and 7 bases had no gene match. This CDR3 is CASSPRGWGDTQYF. The CDR3 DNA sequence: TGTGCCAGCAGTCCCAGGGGGTGGGGAGATACGCAGTATTTT.

In its sample, this clonotype was seen a few times. CDR3 coding DNA: TGCGCCAGCAGCGTCGGACAGACCTATGGCTACACCTTC. It codes for CASSVGQTYGYTF. This rearrangement joins TRBV5-1 to TRBJ1-2; weak D call: TRBD1 (6 bases). Between the trimmed V and J ends, which lost 4 bases and 4 bases, there was a span of 11 bases. Germline-derived CDR1 and CDR2 are SGHRS and YFSETQ. There are 13 residues in the CDR3.

This chain links TRBV20-1 with TRBJ1-4, with no clear D. Trimming removed 5 bases at V and 7 bases at J, with 17 bases between. This CDR3 region has 14 residues. Per the germline V gene, CDR1 is DFQATT and CDR2 is SNEGSKA (reference sequence). DNA for the CDR3: TGCAGTGCTCTCAATGCCGAGGTCGGTGAAAAACTGTTTTTT. It is translated as CSALNAEVGEKLFF.

This clonotype was counted between two and nine times. The chain uses TRBV7-9 and TRBJ2-1; perhaps TRBD1 as D (6 bases). Trimming removed 0 bases at V and 5 bases at J, with 20 bases between. This CDR3 has 18 residues. Germline CDR1 is SEHNR and CDR2 is FQNEAQ (reference sequence). The CDR3 nucleotides read TGTGCCAGCAGCTTAGCCCCGCTTTCAGGGGCGATCAACAATGAGCAGTTCTTC. Translated: CASSLAPLSGAINNEQFF. The entire variable domain, with the rest obtained from reference TRBV7-9 and TRBJ2-1, is as follows: DTGVSQNPRHKITKRGQNVTFRCDPISEHNRLYWYRQTLGQGPEFLTYFQNEAQLEKSRLLSDRFSAERPKGSFSTLEIQRTEQGDSAMYLCASSLAPLSGAINNEQFFGPGTRLTVL.

The chain has TRBV7-2 and TRBJ2-4; D is unresolved. The CDR3 sequence is 16 residues long. The V gene's germline CDR1 is SGHTA and CDR2 FQGNSA. Trimming left V 5 bases short and J 0 bases short, with 14 bases between. The DNA of the CDR3 is TGTGCCAGCAGCGTAGGATGGTCCATAGCCAAAAACATTCAGTACTTC. Encoded protein: CASSVGWSIAKNIQYF.

This clonotype was seen more than once but under ten times. J is TRBJ2-3 and V is TRBV6-6; tentative D call: TRBD2 (7 bases). This CDR3 has 14 residues. Trimming shortened V by 6 bases and J by 5 bases, and 15 bases separated the two germline ends. CDR1 MNHNY and CDR2 SVGAGI come from the germline V gene (reference sequence). CDR3 sequence reads: CASSRGGTGDTQYF. The CDR3 DNA follows: TGTGCCAGCAGCCGCGGGGGCACGGGAGATACGCAGTATTTT.

The chain employs TRBV11-3 and TRBJ2-1; 8 bases are shared with TRBD2. From germline, CDR1 is SGHNT and CDR2 YENEEA. Unmatched junction bases numbered 10, after V lost 4 bases and J lost 5 bases. The CDR3 runs 16 residues. The CDR3, as DNA: TGTGCCAGCAGCTCCCGAGCGGGGGACGGTCACAATGAGCAGTTCTTC. Its translation is CASSSRAGDGHNEQFF.

This clonotype occurred many times. The rearrangement joins TRBV5-1 to TRBJ1-4; D is perhaps TRBD1 (5 bases). This CDR3 has 14 residues. Deletions cut 2 bases from V and 4 bases from J, with 9 bases between. CDR1 and CDR2 (germline): SGHRS, YFSETQ. The DNA of the CDR3 is TGCGCCAGCAGCTTAACAGGCAATAATGAAAAACTGTTTTTT. Its translation: CASSLTGNNEKLFF.

This clonotype came up a few times. J is TRBJ2-3 and V is TRBV7-3; D might be TRBD2 (5 bases). This CDR3 comprises 14 residues. V was shortened by 6 bases and J by 2 bases, with 12 bases between the two germline ends. Germline assignment: CDR1 SGHTA and CDR2 FQGTGA. As DNA, the CDR3 is TGTGCCAGCAGTGATCCGGGGAACACAGATACGCAGTATTTT. Translation: CASSDPGNTDTQYF.

The V gene is TRBV6-5, the J gene TRBJ2-5, with 9 nucleotides matching TRBD2. The J call may be faulty, since TRBJ2-1 better matches the DNA end. Germline V lookup: CDR1 MNHEY, CDR2 SVGAGI. CDR3 length: 13 residues. DNA for the CDR3: TGTGCCAGCAGGGCGGGGGGGTCCAATGAGCAGTTCTTC. Protein product: CASRAGGSNEQFF.

The chain links TRBV6-6 to TRBJ2-1; 7 positions match TRBD1. The J call is in doubt because the DNA end fits TRBJ2-7 better. The CDR3 length is 15 residues. Per the germline V gene, CDR1 is MNHNY and CDR2 is SVGAGI (reference sequence). The CDR3 DNA follows: TGTGCCAGCAGTTCCGGGACAGACAATCCCTACGAGCAGTACTTC. Amino acid sequence: CASSSGTDNPYEQYF.

V and J are TRBV7-2 and TRBJ2-1; no reliable D call. Germline-derived CDR1 and CDR2 are SGHTA and FQGNSA. CDR3 length: 15 residues. V gave up 0 bases and J gave up 4 bases, with 10 bases separating them. The CDR3 reads CASSLAQKFYNEQFF. CDR3 coding DNA: TGTGCCAGCAGCTTAGCCCAAAAATTTTACAATGAGCAGTTCTTC.

This clonotype showed up just a few times. J is TRBJ2-3 and V is TRBV12-3 or TRBV12-4, with D perhaps TRBD2 (7 bases). Trimming pared 5 bases from V and 6 bases from J, leaving 21 bases between. The CDR3 totals 16 residues. The CDR3 sequence: CASSPQARGLEDTQYF. For the CDR3, the DNA is TGTGCCAGCAGTCCCCAGGCGCGGGGGCTCGAGGATACGCAGTATTTT.

This clonotype was seen more than once but under ten times. The chain has TRBV21-1 and TRBJ2-7. TRBV21-1 is a pseudogene. The CDR3 extends over 14 amino acids. DNA of the CDR3: TGTGCCAGCAGCAATAATACAATCTCCTACGAGCAGTACGTC. Its protein is CASSNNTISYEQYV.

The chain employs TRBV6-5 and TRBJ2-7; D call uncertain. The CDR3 spans 12 residues. Trimming cost V 2 bases and J 6 bases, with 8 bases left between them. Germline CDR1 MNHEY, CDR2 SVGAGI. The CDR3 sequence is CASSYGVGEQYF. CDR3 sequence (DNA): TGTGCCAGCAGTTACGGGGTGGGCGAGCAGTACTTC.

V usage is TRBV4-3 and J usage is TRBJ2-5, with D perhaps matching TRBD2 (6 bases). The last part of the DNA fits TRBJ2-1 better; the J call may be wrong. Per germline, CDR1 LGHNA and CDR2 YSLEER. The CDR3 sequence is 14 residues long. CDR3 sequence (DNA): TGCGCCAGCAGCCAAGATTTACTAGCCCGATTCCAGTTCTTC. This gives the protein CASSQDLLARFQFF.

This chain links TRBV25-1 with TRBJ1-2, with a weak D call TRBD1 (5 bases). CDR3 size: 18 residues. Per germline, CDR1 MGHDK and CDR2 SYGVNS. The V and J ends lost 3 bases and 6 bases respectively, with 26 bases between them. CDR3 amino acids: CASSDDTRTSGGEHGYTF. DNA for the CDR3: TGTGCCAGCAGTGACGACACTAGGACGTCCGGAGGGGAGCATGGCTACACCTTC.

V is TRBV12-3 or TRBV12-4 and J is TRBJ2-3; TRBD2 aligns across 8 bases. V was clipped by 6 bases and J by 7 bases; unmatched bases: 9. The length of the CDR3 is 14 residues. The CDR3 DNA follows: TGTGCCAGCAGCCCGGGGGGGTCATGGAATACGCAGTATTTT. It is translated as CASSPGGSWNTQYF.

A few counts support this clonotype. The V and J genes are TRBV15 and TRBJ2-3; TRBD2 aligns across 9 bases. Germline lookup yields CDR1 LNHNV and CDR2 YYDKDF (reference sequence). CDR3 length: 16 amino acids. Trimming removed 0 bases from V and 5 bases from J; junction bases left unmatched: 6. CDR3 protein: CATSRDLAGGIDTQYF. The CDR3 DNA reads TGTGCCACCAGCAGAGATTTGGCGGGAGGGATAGATACGCAGTATTTT.

This clonotype turned up a few times. This chain connects TRBV6-1 to TRBJ2-2; 12 bases match TRBD2. The germline V gene encodes CDR1 MNHNS and CDR2 SASEGT. V trimming: 6 bases; J trimming: 4 bases; junction bases outside the gene matches: 9. The CDR3 length is 17 residues. In nucleotides, the CDR3 is TGTGCCAGCAGCCGACCGCCGGGACTAGCGGGCACCGGGGAGCTGTTTTTT. It translates to CASSRPPGLAGTGELFF.

This clonotype was seen a few times. The chain employs TRBV20-1 and TRBJ1-1, with TRBD1 matching over 7 bases. The CDR3 is made up of 14 amino acids. Germline values: CDR1 DFQATT, CDR2 SNEGSKA (reference sequence). V lost 4 bases to trimming and J lost 1 base; unmatched junction nucleotides: 6. CDR3 sequence: CSANGDRANTEAFF. CDR3 DNA: TGCAGTGCTAACGGTGACAGGGCGAACACTGAAGCTTTCTTT.

This clonotype came up a few times. The rearrangement joins TRBV5-1 to TRBJ2-5, with D hard to call. CDR3 size: 13 residues. Germline CDR1 reads SGHRS; CDR2 reads YFSETQ. The V end lost 1 base, the J end lost 5 bases, and 9 bases lay between the germline ends. DNA for the CDR3: TGCGCCAGCAGCTTGATTAGGTTGGAGACCCAGTACTTC. It yields the protein CASSLIRLETQYF.

The chain links TRBV20-1 to TRBJ2-5, with 13 bases matching TRBD2. V was pared by 6 bases and J by 1 base, with 5 bases of the junction left unmatched. This CDR3 is 15 amino acids long. From germline, CDR1 is DFQATT and CDR2 SNEGSKA (reference sequence). CDR3 DNA sequence: TGCAGTGCCCAGGGACTAGCGGGATCCCAAGAGACCCAGTACTTC. It is translated as CSAQGLAGSQETQYF.

The chain combines TRBV3-1 with TRBJ2-1, with a possible D match to TRBD2 (6 bases). The CDR3 is made up of 12 amino acids. V was cut by 1 base and J by 9 bases, with 7 bases left in between. Germline V lookup: CDR1 LGHDT, CDR2 YNNKEL (reference sequence). CDR3 DNA: TGTGCCAGCAGCCAAGCGGGAGTTGAGCAGTTCTTC. It is translated as CASSQAGVEQFF.

The rearrangement links TRBV12-3 or TRBV12-4 to TRBJ2-5; TRBD2 agrees at 8 bases. TRBJ2-1 matches the DNA end more closely, so the J call is doubtful. The CDR3 is 16 amino acids. The CDR3: CASSPPGSGSRNEQFF. DNA of the CDR3: TGTGCCAGCAGTCCACCCGGGAGCGGGAGCAGGAATGAGCAGTTCTTC.

The CDR3 is CASSPSVYNEQFF. The CDR3 region has the DNA TGTGCCAGTAGCCCATCAGTATACAATGAGCAGTTCTTC. The chain joins TRBV19 to TRBJ2-1; D is uncertain. CDR3 length: 13 amino acids. Trimming removed 6 bases from V and 4 bases from J, with 10 bases in between. The V gene's germline CDR1 is LNHDA and CDR2 SQIVND (reference sequence).

This clonotype was seen a handful of times. This chain connects TRBV5-1 to TRBJ2-3; perhaps D is TRBD1 or TRBD2 (5 bases each). The CDR3 sequence is 15 residues long. Trimming stripped 2 bases from V and 2 bases from J, with 12 bases between. The germline gives CDR1 SGHRS, CDR2 YFSETQ. The CDR3 spells CASSFNWDHTDTQYF. The DNA of the CDR3 is TGCGCCAGCAGCTTTAACTGGGACCACACAGATACGCAGTATTTT.

V gene TRBV12-3 or TRBV12-4 combines with J gene TRBJ1-5, with unresolved D. V was trimmed by 5 bases and J by 0 bases, leaving 11 bases between them. CDR3 length: 15 residues. Written as DNA, the CDR3 is TGTGCCAGCAGTGCCGGACTCTATAGCAATCAGCCCCAGCATTTT. Amino acid sequence: CASSAGLYSNQPQHF.